These 31 T cell receptor beta chains originate from one sample sequenced in a study of post-analysis software for immune sequencing data. Study observations and caveats: TRBV segments more frequent in patients than in controls numbered several and included TRBV5-6, TRBV5-1 and TRBV20-1.

Included in the TCR beta cDNA libraries were unique molecular identifiers. Using its own MiXCR run on the PCR reads, TCRdb lists one record per CDR3 protein. The table shows around 180,000 distinct CDR3 sequences, with 30% occurring only once. Their target antigens are unknown. The sample consisted of blood. The source is a girl between 5 and 17 years old with multiple sclerosis.

The sample holds many counts of this clonotype. The chain has TRBV4-1 and TRBJ1-2; 8 nucleotides agree with TRBD1. CDR1 MGHRA and CDR2 YSYEKL come from the germline V gene. The CDR3 has 14 residues. V lost 3 bases to trimming and J lost 3 bases; unmatched junction nucleotides: 3. CDR3 protein: CASSHPGQDYGYTF. CDR3 DNA sequence: TGCGCCAGCAGCCATCCGGGACAGGACTATGGCTACACCTTC.

V and J are TRBV20-1 and TRBJ2-1, with 7 bases fitting TRBD2. V shed 1 base and J 15 bases; nucleotides not matched to a gene: 9. The germline V gene has CDR1 DFQATT and CDR2 SNEGSKA (reference sequence). CDR3 size: 12 residues. The CDR3 DNA is TGCAGTGCTAGAGTGGGGGGGACGAAGCGGTTCTTC. Its translation: CSARVGGTKRFF.

There are many counts of this clonotype. This chain joins TRBV12-3 or TRBV12-4 and TRBJ1-1; 8 bases are shared with TRBD1. Unmatched junction bases numbered 18, after V lost 6 bases and J lost 6 bases. CDR3 length: 17 amino acids. The chain's CDR3 is CASRPVGQGRGGSEAFF. The CDR3 DNA reads TGTGCCAGCAGGCCCGTCGGACAGGGTCGGGGCGGCTCTGAAGCTTTCTTT.

Concerning this clonotype itself: Germline and junction disagree at one end, which may indicate a read error. The chain has TRBV10-3 and TRBJ2-1; D perhaps matches TRBD1 (6 bases). This CDR3 spans 19 amino acids. The germline CDR1 and CDR2 sequences are ENHRY and SYGVKD. Here the CDR3 reads CAICESNRVGLWAYNEQFF. The CDR3 coding sequence is TGTGCCATCTGTGAGTCGAACAGGGTGGGGTTGTGGGCCTACAATGAGCAGTTCTTC.

The table lists this clonotype with a few counts. The rearrangement joins TRBV2 to TRBJ1-1; D unresolved. Germline V lookup: CDR1 SNHLY, CDR2 FYNNEI. The V end lost 3 bases, the J end lost 4 bases, and 9 bases lay between the germline ends. The CDR3 extends over 13 amino acids. The CDR3 here is CASSDTVRTEAFF. In nucleotides, the CDR3 is TGTGCCAGCAGTGACACCGTTCGCACTGAAGCTTTCTTT. The full variable domain, rest sourced from reference TRBV2 and TRBJ1-1, is EPEVTQTPSHQVTQMGQEVILRCVPISNHLYFYWYRQILGQKVEFLVSFYNNEISEKSEIFDDQFSVERPDGSNFTLKIRSTKLEDSAMYFCASSDTVRTEAFFGQGTRLTVV.

This clonotype was seen a few times. V gene TRBV20-1 combines with J gene TRBJ1-6, with D uncertain. V was cut by 6 bases and J by 7 bases, with 10 bases left in between. This CDR3 comprises 12 residues. CDR1 is DFQATT and CDR2 is SNEGSKA in the germline V gene (reference sequence). The CDR3 reads CSAHIQNSPLHF. Written as DNA, the CDR3 is TGCAGTGCCCATATCCAGAATTCACCCCTCCACTTT.

The chain joins TRBV6-4 to TRBJ1-5; D uncertain. Trimming shortened V by 8 bases and J by 1 base, and 12 bases separated the two germline ends. The CDR3 has 14 residues. CDR1 MRHNA and CDR2 SNTAGT come from the germline V gene. The CDR3 nucleotides read TGTGCCAGCGCGCCCGAGGGCAGCAATCAGCCCCAGCATTTT. Protein product: CASAPEGSNQPQHF.

With respect to this clonotype: With a much larger clone just one base away, this may be a read error. CDR3 sequence: CSARQAGSCNEQFF. In DNA form, the CDR3 reads TGCAGTGCTAGACAAGCTGGTTCCTGCAATGAGCAGTTCTTC. V gene TRBV20-1 combines with J gene TRBJ2-1; D remains ambiguous. Germline V CDR1 and CDR2: DFQATT, SNEGSKA (reference sequence). CDR3 length: 14 residues.

In this sample, this clonotype turned up many times. The chain employs TRBV4-1 and TRBJ1-4, with a weak D call TRBD1 (6 bases). Germline-derived CDR1 and CDR2 are MGHRA and YSYEKL. V lost 6 bases, J lost 10 bases, and 18 bases lay in between. The CDR3 totals 14 residues. The CDR3 region has the DNA TGCGCCAGCAGAGCAGGGCTAGGAGGGGGAAAACTGTTTTTT. Its translation is CASRAGLGGGKLFF.

The sample holds one count of this clonotype. The junction and the germline gene differ at one end; a read error may be behind it. The chain carries TRBV7-8 and TRBJ2-1; 10 nucleotides align to TRBD2. The CDR3 spans 18 residues. The V gene's germline CDR1 is SGHVS and CDR2 FQNEAQ. The CDR3 DNA reads as TGTGCCTGCAGCTTAGTGTCCCCTAGCGGGAGATCCTACAATGAGCAGTTCTTC. Amino acids: CACSLVSPSGRSYNEQFF.

The table lists this clonotype with many counts. The chain couples TRBV7-6 to TRBJ1-2, with 8 bases that match TRBD1. The CDR3 is made up of 13 amino acids. Trimming took 2 bases from V and 11 from J; bases not matched to a gene: 7. Germline V CDR1 and CDR2: SGHVS, FNYEAQ. The CDR3 region has the DNA TGTGCCAGCAGCTTAAGTGCAGGGGGCTGGTACACCTTC. Amino acid sequence: CASSLSAGGWYTF.

The chain joins TRBV20-1 to TRBJ2-2; 15 bases align to TRBD2. Trimming took 6 bases from V and 3 from J; bases not matched to a gene: 8. Germline loops: CDR1 DFQATT, CDR2 SNEGSKA (reference sequence). The CDR3 covers 17 residues. The CDR3 region has the DNA TGCAGTGCGGAGGGACTAGCGGGAGGAAAGGACACCGGGGAGCTGTTTTTT. Translation: CSAEGLAGGKDTGELFF.

This sequence joins TRBV12-3 or TRBV12-4 and TRBJ2-1; possibly TRBD1 or TRBD2 for D (6 bases each). V dropped 7 bases and J dropped 6 bases, with 22 bases sitting between them. The CDR3 sequence is 16 residues long. The CDR3 here is CASNKPRGGTGNEQFF. CDR3 DNA: TGTGCCAGCAACAAGCCCAGAGGGGGGACGGGCAATGAGCAGTTCTTC.

This clonotype occurred many times. The V and J genes are TRBV20-1 and TRBJ2-5, with 14 nucleotides matching TRBD2. This CDR3 is built from 14 residues. Germline CDR1 and CDR2: DFQATT and SNEGSKA (reference sequence). The V gene end was trimmed by 5 bases and the J gene end by 5 bases; junction bases not matched to a gene: 4. The DNA of the CDR3 is TGCAGTGCTTGGACTAGCGGGAGGCGTGAGACCCAGTACTTC. This encodes CSAWTSGRRETQYF.

This rearrangement joins TRBV7-9 to TRBJ2-1; D possibly corresponds to TRBD2 (5 bases). This CDR3 has 18 amino acids. Trimming cost V 5 bases and J 4 bases, with 24 bases left between them. The V gene's germline CDR1 is SEHNR and CDR2 FQNEAQ (reference sequence). CDR3 protein: CASSLGATGRVEYNEQFF. The DNA for the CDR3 is TGTGCCAGCAGCCTGGGAGCCACGGGCCGAGTCGAGTACAATGAGCAGTTCTTC. Combining the CDR3 with reference TRBV7-9 and TRBJ2-1 gives the whole variable domain DTGVSQNPRHKITKRGQNVTFRCDPISEHNRLYWYRQTLGQGPEFLTYFQNEAQLEKSRLLSDRFSAERPKGSFSTLEIQRTEQGDSAMYLCASSLGATGRVEYNEQFFGPGTRLTVL.

This clonotype was recorded once. This chain links TRBV7-2 with TRBJ1-2; 8 bases match TRBD1. The germline gives CDR1 SGHTA, CDR2 FQGNSA. The CDR3 length is 14 residues. V dropped 5 bases and J dropped 2; count of bases not matched to a gene: 4. This CDR3 is CASSQDRENYGYTF. CDR3 in DNA: TGTGCCAGCAGCCAGGACAGGGAAAACTATGGCTACACCTTC. The full variable domain, its missing parts supplied by reference TRBV7-2 and TRBJ1-2, is GAGVSQSPSNKVTEKGKDVELRCDPISGHTALYWYRQSLGQGLEFLIYFQGNSAPDKSGLPSDRFSAERTGGSVSTLTIQRTQQEDSAVYLCASSQDRENYGYTFGSGTRLTVV.

Concerning this clonotype itself: A much larger clone lies one base from this, so it may be a read error. The chain employs TRBV11-2 and TRBJ2-5; no clear D gene. The CDR3 is made up of 13 amino acids. Germline V CDR1 and CDR2: SGHAT, FQNNGV. The CDR3, as DNA: TGTGCCAGCAGCCCACAACCTCAAGGGACCCAGTACTTC. Protein sequence: CASSPQPQGTQYF.

This clonotype was detected only a few times. The chain links TRBV5-1 to TRBJ1-1, with a weak D call TRBD1 (6 bases). V was clipped by 0 bases and J by 3 bases, with 9 bases between them. This CDR3 spans 14 amino acids. The germline gives CDR1 SGHRS, CDR2 YFSETQ. The CDR3 loop is CASSLAGDHTEAFF. CDR3 DNA sequence: TGCGCCAGCAGCTTGGCAGGGGATCACACTGAAGCTTTCTTT.

On this clonotype: Mismatch with germline at one junction end may stem from a read error. The chain joins TRBV5-5 to TRBJ2-3; 10 bases map to TRBD2. The CDR3 is 17 amino acids. CDR1 is SGHKS and CDR2 is YYEKEE in the germline V gene (reference sequence). The CDR3 DNA reads TGTGCCAGCGGCTTAGGGATGGTGCGGACTAGCGGATTGACGCAGTATTTT. Translating it yields CASGLGMVRTSGLTQYF. Combining the CDR3 with reference TRBV5-5 and TRBJ2-3 gives the whole variable domain DAGVTQSPTHLIKTRGQQVTLRCSPISGHKSVSWYQQVLGQGPQFIFQYYEKEERGRGNFPDRFSARQFPNYSSELNVNALLLGDSALYLCASGLGMVRTSGLTQYFGPGTRLTVL.

This clonotype was detected many times. This rearrangement joins TRBV12-3 or TRBV12-4 to TRBJ2-3; TRBD2 matches at 9 bases. This CDR3 spans 16 amino acids. With V trimmed by 1 base and J by 4 bases, 6 bases remained unmatched. CDR3 DNA: TGTGCCAGCAGTTTAGGGGGGACTAGCTACCCAGATACGCAGTATTTT. It specifies CASSLGGTSYPDTQYF.

This clonotype has a handful of counts. The V call is TRBV5-5, the J call TRBJ1-2; a possible D gene is TRBD1 (5 bases). The CDR3 loop spans 16 amino acids. V was cut by 0 bases and J by 3 bases, with 15 bases left in between. Germline CDR1 SGHKS, CDR2 YYEKEE (reference sequence). CDR3 sequence (DNA): TGTGCCAGCAGCTTGGGACAGCCCCCCGTGGACTATGGCTACACCTTC. It encodes CASSLGQPPVDYGYTF.

With respect to this clonotype: The junction departs from germline at one end; a sequencing error may be responsible. The CDR3 DNA reads as TGTGTCAGCAACCGAATCTTAGCAGATACGCAGTATTTT. Translating gives CVSNRILADTQYF. This rearrangement joins TRBV14 to TRBJ2-3; D remains unclear. The CDR3 has 13 amino acids. Germline V lookup: CDR1 SGHDN, CDR2 FVKESK. Based on the CDR3 plus reference TRBV14 and TRBJ2-3, the full variable domain is EAGVTQFPSHSVIEKGQTVTLRCDPISGHDNLYWYRRVMGKEIKFLLHFVKESKQDESGMPNNRFLAERTGGTYSTLKVQPAELEDSGVYFCVSNRILADTQYFGPGTRLTVL.

On this clonotype: Given a much more abundant clone one base away, this may be a read error. J is TRBJ2-1 and V is TRBV7-9; D is perhaps TRBD2 (6 bases). This CDR3 has 14 residues. Germline V gene lookup returns CDR1 SEHNR and CDR2 FQNEAQ (reference sequence). DNA for the CDR3: TGTGCCATCAGCTTAGTGGAGGGGCTGAATGAGCAGTTCTTC. Translated: CAISLVEGLNEQFF.

The chain couples TRBV14 to TRBJ2-1; 8 nucleotides agree with TRBD1. Germline-derived CDR1 and CDR2 are SGHDN and FVKESK. The junction had 12 bases not matched to a gene; V was cut back by 4 bases and J by 4 bases. The CDR3 is made up of 17 amino acids. The CDR3 loop is CASSRRTGTGLYNEQFF. CDR3 nucleotides: TGTGCCAGCAGCCGGAGAACCGGGACAGGTTTATACAATGAGCAGTTCTTC.

V and J are TRBV19 and TRBJ2-3, with D possibly matching TRBD2 (5 bases). V was pared by 6 bases and J by 0 bases, with 16 bases between. Germline CDR1 LNHDA, CDR2 SQIVND (reference sequence). The CDR3 is 16 residues long. The chain's CDR3 is CASSTWERISTDTQYF. The CDR3 DNA is TGTGCCAGTAGCACCTGGGAGCGGATAAGCACAGATACGCAGTATTTT.

Worth noting for this clonotype: A much larger clone differs from this one at a single base, so this may be a read error. The chain links TRBV6-1 to TRBJ1-2; unclear D gene. The CDR3 extends over 12 amino acids. V was trimmed by 11 bases and J by 5 bases, leaving 15 bases between them. The V gene's germline CDR1 is MNHNS and CDR2 SASEGT. CDR3 sequence (DNA): TGTGCCGGCACGGACTACCTGTATGGCTACACCTTC. It codes for CAGTDYLYGYTF.

This clonotype was picked up a small number of times. The chain recombines TRBV4-2 with TRBJ2-3; perhaps TRBD2 as D (5 bases). The CDR3 covers 15 residues. Per the germline V gene, CDR1 is LGHNA and CDR2 is YNFKEQ. Trimming took 2 bases from V and 2 from J, leaving 11 bases between them. The CDR3 loop is CASSQQERSTDTQYF. The CDR3 DNA follows: TGTGCCAGCAGCCAACAAGAGCGGTCCACAGATACGCAGTATTTT.

This clonotype was recorded a few times. The chain uses TRBV6-2 or TRBV6-3 and TRBJ2-7; either TRBD1 or TRBD2 may supply D (6 bases each). Germline V CDR1 and CDR2: MNHEY, SVGEGT. The CDR3 length is 15 residues. The germline V and J ends were trimmed by 5 bases and 3 bases, with 17 bases remaining between them. The CDR3 loop reads CASSRKGGTDYEQYF. As DNA, the CDR3 is TGTGCCAGCAGTAGGAAGGGGGGAACTGACTACGAGCAGTACTTC.

As regards this clonotype: A much larger clone differs by one base, so this may be a read error. This rearrangement joins TRBV9 to TRBJ2-3, with D uncertain. This CDR3 spans 13 amino acids. Germline CDR1 and CDR2: SGDLS and YYNGEE. The CDR3 reads CASSVEHPDAQYF. DNA for the CDR3: TGTGCCAGCAGCGTCGAGCATCCAGATGCGCAGTATTTT.

The chain couples TRBV28 to TRBJ2-1; TRBD2 aligns across 9 bases. The V gene end was trimmed by 2 bases and the J gene end by 0 bases; junction bases not matched to a gene: 2. The germline V gene has CDR1 MDHEN and CDR2 SYDVKM. CDR3 length equals 16 residues. CDR3 in amino acids: CASSLLAGTSYNEQFF. Here the CDR3 DNA reads TGTGCCAGCAGTTTACTAGCGGGAACCTCCTACAATGAGCAGTTCTTC.

Only a few counts were recorded for this clonotype. The chain joins TRBV28 to TRBJ2-7, with TRBD2 matching over 7 bases. Germline trimming cut 4 bases from V and 1 base from J; bases unmatched to any gene: 7. Looked up from germline, CDR1 is MDHEN and CDR2 is SYDVKM. This CDR3 region has 15 residues. The CDR3 sequence: CASSSPAGRSYEQYF. The CDR3, as DNA: TGTGCCAGCAGTTCCCCAGCGGGACGATCCTACGAGCAGTACTTC.